These 25 T cell receptor beta chains were all obtained from the same sample, sequenced in a study of T-cell memory formation after mild COVID-19. MiXCR, applied by TCRdb to the 5' RACE reads, yields one record per CDR3 protein. The data show a few hundred thousand distinct CDR3 sequences, approximately 19% seen once. The material sequenced was PBMCs or a T cell subset sorted from them (not recorded which). These receptors were taken from a man between 18 and 35 years old who had mild COVID-19 (a few samples of this study predate the infection). Cell type and time point are not known.

This clonotype has only one observation. The chain couples TRBV12-3 or TRBV12-4 to TRBJ1-2; 10 nucleotides match TRBD1. CDR3 length: 15 amino acids. The ends lost 5 bases at V and 4 bases at J; junction bases unmatched: 7. As DNA, the CDR3 is TGTGCCAGCAGTCGAGGACAGGGGGAGCGCTATGGCTACACCTTC. It specifies CASSRGQGERYGYTF.

The genes are TRBV4-1 and TRBJ1-2, with D maybe TRBD1 (5 bases). V was trimmed by 4 bases and J by 6 bases, leaving 15 bases between them. This CDR3 is built from 14 residues. Per germline, CDR1 MGHRA and CDR2 YSYEKL. The CDR3 DNA reads as TGCGCCAGCAGCCCCAGGGTGACGGACGATGGCTACACCTTC. Translating it yields CASSPRVTDDGYTF.

The V gene is TRBV21-1, the J gene TRBJ1-1. TRBV21-1 is flagged as a pseudogene. The CDR3 is made up of 14 amino acids. Here the CDR3 reads CASGIRVCGTEAFF. Written as DNA, the CDR3 is TGTGCCAGCGGTATTAGGGTATGTGGCACTGAAGCTTTCTTT.

The chain uses TRBV28 and TRBJ2-1; no clear D gene. Germline CDR1 MDHEN, CDR2 SYDVKM. The CDR3 length is 12 residues. The germline V and J ends were trimmed by 2 bases and 10 bases, with 9 bases remaining between them. DNA for the CDR3: TGTGCCAGCAGTTTAGCCGGGTTGGAGCAGTTCTTC. Translating it yields CASSLAGLEQFF.

The chain is built from TRBV12-3 or TRBV12-4 and TRBJ2-7; 7 bases are a match to TRBD1. Trimming took 5 bases from V and 3 from J; bases not matched to a gene: 4. The CDR3 spans 13 residues. Here the CDR3 DNA reads TGTGCCAGCAGTCCGGGACAGTTCTACGAGCAGTACGTC. Its translation is CASSPGQFYEQYV.

The chain recombines TRBV6-6 with TRBJ1-2, with TRBD1 matching 8 bases. The CDR3 runs to 17 residues. The germline gives CDR1 MNHNY, CDR2 SVGAGI (reference sequence). V lost 6 bases to trimming and J lost 0 bases; unmatched junction nucleotides: 12. The CDR3 DNA sequence: TGTGCCAGCAGCAGCCGTGGACAGGGAGAAGCTAACTATGGCTACACCTTC. Its translation is CASSSRGQGEANYGYTF.

There are a few counts of this clonotype. The chain is built from TRBV7-9 and TRBJ2-3; D is unclear. The CDR3 spans 13 residues. Trimming took 5 bases from V and 2 from J, leaving 8 bases between them. CDR1 is SEHNR, CDR2 FQNEAQ, per germline (reference sequence). The CDR3 nucleotides are TGTGCCAGCAGCCCCCCCTTCACAGATACGCAGTATTTT. It codes for CASSPPFTDTQYF.

This clonotype was detected only a few times. The chain has TRBV25-1 and TRBJ2-7; D is ambiguous. This CDR3 has 13 residues. V was clipped by 8 bases and J by 2 bases, with 13 bases between them. Germline assignment: CDR1 MGHDK and CDR2 SYGVNS. In DNA form, the CDR3 reads TGTGCCAGCCTTTTACTTGGCCCCTACGAGCAGTACGTC. This encodes CASLLLGPYEQYV.

The rearrangement uses TRBV20-1 and TRBJ2-3, with no clear D. There are 13 residues in the CDR3. Germline assignment: CDR1 DFQATT and CDR2 SNEGSKA (reference sequence). Trimming took 3 bases from V and 6 from J, leaving 13 bases between them. The CDR3 here is CSASPDGVDTQYF. The CDR3 DNA follows: TGCAGTGCTAGCCCCGATGGGGTGGATACGCAGTATTTT.

This clonotype was seen a few times. The chain carries TRBV11-3 and TRBJ1-5; the D is unclear. The ends were cut back, 1 base at V and 11 bases at J, with 15 bases in the middle. Germline assignment: CDR1 SGHNT and CDR2 YENEEA. The CDR3 has 14 residues. CDR3 sequence: CASSLGFQPAAQHF. The DNA of the CDR3 is TGTGCCAGCAGCTTAGGTTTCCAGCCCGCAGCCCAGCATTTT.

Only a few counts were recorded for this clonotype. V gene TRBV30 combines with J gene TRBJ2-6; 8 bases map to TRBD1. The CDR3 spans 17 residues. V was clipped by 4 bases and J by 4 bases; unmatched bases: 12. CDR1 GTSNPN and CDR2 SVGIG come from the germline V gene (reference sequence). This CDR3 reads CAWTPDRVRSGANVLTF. In nucleotides, the CDR3 is TGTGCCTGGACCCCGGACAGGGTTCGATCCGGGGCCAACGTCCTGACTTTC.

This clonotype was counted between two and nine times. The chain links TRBV7-3 to TRBJ2-5; 7 positions agree with TRBD2. Trimming took 5 bases from V and 4 from J; bases not matched to a gene: 7. The CDR3 extends over 14 amino acids. The germline CDR1 and CDR2 sequences are SGHTA and FQGTGA. CDR3 coding DNA: TGTGCCAGCAGCCCGCGGACTAGGTCAGAGACCCAGTACTTC. It encodes CASSPRTRSETQYF.

This sequence joins TRBV7-8 and TRBJ2-2; D unresolved. Trimming shortened V by 3 bases and J by 2 bases, and 16 bases separated the two germline ends. Germline CDR1 and CDR2: SGHVS and FQNEAQ. The CDR3 covers 17 residues. As DNA, the CDR3 is TGTGCCAGCAGCTTTGTGGGCAGGACCATAAACACCGGGGAGCTGTTTTTT. This translates into CASSFVGRTINTGELFF.

The rearrangement links TRBV18 to TRBJ1-5, with 10 bases that match TRBD1. The CDR3 sequence is 14 residues long. CDR1 KGHSH and CDR2 LQKENI come from the germline V gene. Germline trimming cut 5 bases from V and 5 bases from J; bases unmatched to any gene: 3. CDR3: CASSGQGGDQPQHF. The DNA for the CDR3 is TGTGCCAGCTCAGGACAGGGGGGGGATCAGCCCCAGCATTTT.

In its sample, this clonotype was seen a few times. The V call is TRBV11-2, the J call TRBJ2-1, with a tentative D call TRBD2 (5 bases). The CDR3 totals 13 residues. CDR1 is SGHAT, CDR2 FQNNGV, per germline. The V and J ends lost 5 bases and 9 bases respectively, with 14 bases between them. CDR3 bases: TGTGCCAGCAGCCCCACTAGGGTCGGTGAGCAGTTCTTC. Translated: CASSPTRVGEQFF.

The chain combines TRBV7-6 with TRBJ2-1; 7 bases map to TRBD1. CDR1 and CDR2 (germline): SGHVS, FNYEAQ. CDR3 length: 15 amino acids. V was clipped by 5 bases and J by 7 bases; unmatched bases: 11. CDR3: CASSPSAGGWNEQFF. In nucleotides, the CDR3 is TGTGCCAGCAGCCCCTCGGCAGGGGGTTGGAATGAGCAGTTCTTC. Based on the CDR3 plus reference TRBV7-6 and TRBJ2-1, the full variable domain is GAGVSQSPRYKVTKRGQDVALRCDPISGHVSLYWYRQALGQGPEFLTYFNYEAQQDKSGLPNDRFSAERPEGSISTLTIQRTEQRDSAMYRCASSPSAGGWNEQFFGPGTRLTVL.

This clonotype was detected many times. The chain is built from TRBV3-1 and TRBJ1-6; D remains ambiguous. Germline V gives CDR1 LGHDT, CDR2 YNNKEL (reference sequence). V lost 2 bases and J lost 6, with 8 bases in between. The CDR3 runs 14 residues. In DNA form, the CDR3 reads TGTGCCAGCAGCCAAATGACGGGTAATTCACCCCTCCACTTT. This encodes CASSQMTGNSPLHF.

DNA for the CDR3: TGTGCCAGCAGCCAGCCAGACAGGGCCTATGGCTACACCTTC. Translated, it gives CASSQPDRAYGYTF. The chain recombines TRBV3-1 with TRBJ1-2; 7 bases fit TRBD1. CDR1 is LGHDT, CDR2 YNNKEL, per germline (reference sequence). This CDR3 is 14 amino acids long. V gave up 3 bases and J gave up 4 bases; unmatched junction bases: 5.

The chain combines TRBV5-1 with TRBJ2-2; D unclear. The germline gives CDR1 SGHRS, CDR2 YFSETQ. The V and J ends lost 0 bases and 1 base respectively, with 13 bases between them. This CDR3 spans 17 amino acids. The CDR3 loop is CASSLASQKRNTGELFF. The CDR3 coding sequence is TGCGCCAGCAGCTTGGCCTCACAGAAAAGGAACACCGGGGAGCTGTTTTTT. The whole variable domain, remainder taken from reference TRBV5-1 and TRBJ2-2, is KAGVTQTPRYLIKTRGQQVTLSCSPISGHRSVSWYQQTPGQGLQFLFEYFSETQRNKGNFPGRFSGRQFSNSRSEMNVSTLELGDSALYLCASSLASQKRNTGELFFGEGSRLTVL.

The rearrangement joins TRBV10-3 to TRBJ2-3; 7 bases line up with TRBD1. CDR1 ENHRY and CDR2 SYGVKD come from the germline V gene. This CDR3 is built from 15 residues. Trimming cost V 0 bases and J 5 bases; bases outside gene matches: 5. In DNA form, the CDR3 reads TGTGCCATCAGTGAGTCAGGGGGCCCACTAGATACGCAGTATTTT. It is translated as CAISESGGPLDTQYF.

This chain links TRBV11-2 with TRBJ2-5; 8 bases map to TRBD2. V trimming: 4 bases; J trimming: 4 bases; junction bases outside the gene matches: 8. Germline V gene lookup returns CDR1 SGHAT and CDR2 FQNNGV. There are 15 residues in the CDR3. The CDR3 nucleotides read TGTGCCAGCAGCTCCGCCGGGGCGGGGGGAGAGACCCAGTACTTC. It codes for CASSSAGAGGETQYF.

This clonotype has only a few counts. The chain joins TRBV7-2 to TRBJ2-5; D call uncertain. V lost 8 bases and J 5 bases, leaving 15 bases between the germline ends. The CDR3 totals 13 residues. Germline V gene sequence: CDR1 SGHTA, CDR2 FQGNSA. CDR3: CASSPTVRETQYF. DNA of the CDR3: TGTGCCAGCTCCCCGACTGTACGGGAGACCCAGTACTTC.

This clonotype has a count of ten or more. The chain recombines TRBV3-1 with TRBJ2-3; 15 bases line up with TRBD2. Trimming removed 2 bases from V and 3 bases from J; junction bases left unmatched: 9. The CDR3 contains 19 residues. Germline CDR1 is LGHDT and CDR2 is YNNKEL (reference sequence). As DNA, the CDR3 is TGTGCCAGCAGCCAAAAGGGACTAGCGGGGGGCCTTCGAACAGATACGCAGTATTTT. This codes for CASSQKGLAGGLRTDTQYF.

The chain is built from TRBV15 and TRBJ2-1; weak D call: TRBD2 (6 bases). Germline CDR1 is LNHNV and CDR2 is YYDKDF (reference sequence). The CDR3 extends over 17 amino acids. Between the trimmed V and J ends, which lost 0 bases and 3 bases, there was a span of 15 bases. The CDR3 region has the DNA TGTGCCACCAGCAGAGATTGGGGCGGGAAAGACTACAATGAGCAGTTCTTC. Translated: CATSRDWGGKDYNEQFF.

The rearrangement links TRBV12-3 or TRBV12-4 to TRBJ2-2; maybe TRBD2 (5 bases). This CDR3 has 14 amino acids. The germline V and J ends were trimmed by 5 bases and 7 bases, with 14 bases remaining between them. CDR3 region: CASSPRPAGGELFF. The CDR3 DNA sequence: TGTGCCAGCAGTCCCAGACCCGCGGGCGGGGAGCTGTTTTTT.